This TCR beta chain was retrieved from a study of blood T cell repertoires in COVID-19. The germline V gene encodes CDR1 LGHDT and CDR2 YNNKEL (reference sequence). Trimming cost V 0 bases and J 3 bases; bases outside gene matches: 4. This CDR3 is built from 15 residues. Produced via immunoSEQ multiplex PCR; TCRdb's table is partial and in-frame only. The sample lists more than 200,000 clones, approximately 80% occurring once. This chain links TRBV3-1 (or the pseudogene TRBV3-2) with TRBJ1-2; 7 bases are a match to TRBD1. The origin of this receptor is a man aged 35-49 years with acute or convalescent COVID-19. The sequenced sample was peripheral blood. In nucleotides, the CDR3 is TGTGCCAGCAGCCAAGATTTGGGACAGTACTATGGCTACACCTTC. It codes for CASSQDLGQYYGYTF.